This T cell receptor beta chain was profiled in a study of T cell repertoires in aging, cancer and after chemotherapy. V gave up 3 bases and J gave up 7 bases, with 18 bases separating them. Per the germline V gene, CDR1 is GTSNPN and CDR2 is SVGIG (reference sequence). CDR3 length: 14 amino acids. Regarding the study as a whole: Healthy donors lost TCR diversity with age mainly through richness, cancer patients through richness and evenness.

Concerning this clonotype itself: Antigen unknown. A much larger clone lies a single base off, so this may be a read error.

TCR beta rearrangements were amplified from peripheral blood genomic DNA. A mixed TRB-A/B primer pool amplified rearranged TRB by multiplex touch-down PCR. TCRdb passed the multiplex PCR reads through MiXCR, listing each CDR3 protein once. The profile shows 7,000 to 9,500 distinct CDR3 sequences, under 25% of them singletons. The chain joins TRBV30 to TRBJ1-2; D remains unclear. What was sequenced was blood. This clonotype was sampled from a human donor with a blood cancer. The donor label of this sample is uncertain. The CDR3 is CAWRPSGSYFGYTF. Written as DNA, the CDR3 is TGTGCCTGGAGACCTTCGGGCTCCTACTTTGGCTACACCTTC.